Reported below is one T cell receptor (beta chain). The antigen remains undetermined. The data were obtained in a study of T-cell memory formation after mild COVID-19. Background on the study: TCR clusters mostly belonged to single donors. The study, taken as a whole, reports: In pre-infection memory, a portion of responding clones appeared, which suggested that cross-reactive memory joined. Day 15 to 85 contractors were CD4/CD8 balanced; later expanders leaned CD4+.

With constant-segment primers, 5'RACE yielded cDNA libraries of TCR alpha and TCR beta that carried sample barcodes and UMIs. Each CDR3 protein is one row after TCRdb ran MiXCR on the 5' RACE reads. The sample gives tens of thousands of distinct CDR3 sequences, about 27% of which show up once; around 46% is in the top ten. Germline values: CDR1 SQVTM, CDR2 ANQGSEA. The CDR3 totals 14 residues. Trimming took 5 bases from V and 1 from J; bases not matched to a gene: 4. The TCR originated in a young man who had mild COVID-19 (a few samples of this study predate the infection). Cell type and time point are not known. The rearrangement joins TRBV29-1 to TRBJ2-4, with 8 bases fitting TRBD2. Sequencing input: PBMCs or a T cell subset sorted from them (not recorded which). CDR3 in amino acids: CSVSSGGAKNIQYF. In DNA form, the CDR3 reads TGCAGCGTTTCATCGGGAGGGGCCAAAAACATTCAGTACTTC. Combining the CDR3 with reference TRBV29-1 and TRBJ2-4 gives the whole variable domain SAVISQKPSRDICQRGTSLTIQCQVDSQVTMMFWYRQQPGQSLTLIATANQGSEATYESGFVIDKFPISRPNLTFSTLTVSNMSPEDSSIYLCSVSSGGAKNIQYFGAGTRLSVL.